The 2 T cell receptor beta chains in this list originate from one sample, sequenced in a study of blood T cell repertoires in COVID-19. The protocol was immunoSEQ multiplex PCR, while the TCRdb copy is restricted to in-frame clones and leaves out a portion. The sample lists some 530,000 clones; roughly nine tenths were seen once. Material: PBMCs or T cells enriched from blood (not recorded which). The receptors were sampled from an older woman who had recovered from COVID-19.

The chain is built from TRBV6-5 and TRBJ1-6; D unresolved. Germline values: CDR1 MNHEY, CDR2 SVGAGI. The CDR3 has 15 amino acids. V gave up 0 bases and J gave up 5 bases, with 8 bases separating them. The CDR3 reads CASSYSSGHNSPLHF. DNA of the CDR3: TGTGCCAGCAGTTACTCATCGGGTCATAATTCACCCCTCCACTTT.

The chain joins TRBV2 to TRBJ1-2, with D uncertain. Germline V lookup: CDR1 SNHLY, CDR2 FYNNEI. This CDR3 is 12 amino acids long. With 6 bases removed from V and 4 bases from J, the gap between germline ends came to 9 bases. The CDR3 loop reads CASREGSYGYTF. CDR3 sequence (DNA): TGTGCCAGCAGGGAGGGAAGCTATGGCTACACCTTC.